One and the same sample provided the 18 T cell receptor beta chains below, sequenced in a study of shared clonotypes between healthy human individuals. Clones were sequenced by immunoSEQ multiplex PCR, and TCRdb holds only the in-frame ones, with some missing. The sample has about 670,000 clones; roughly 78% are singletons. The material sequenced was memory CD4+ T cells sorted from blood. The subset is: CD45RA-negative fraction. The receptor set was obtained from a woman between 25 and 40 years old in good health.

V is TRBV6-5 and J is TRBJ1-2; 8 positions agree with TRBD1. After removal of 2 bases from V and 2 bases from J, the junction contained 4 bases not matched to a gene. The CDR3 runs to 15 residues. Germline values: CDR1 MNHEY, CDR2 SVGAGI. CDR3 nucleotide sequence: TGTGCCAGCAGTTACCGACAGGGGAAAAACTATGGCTACACCTTC. Protein: CASSYRQGKNYGYTF.

The genes are TRBV28 and TRBJ1-1; weak D call: TRBD1 (5 bases). This CDR3 is 14 amino acids long. Germline values: CDR1 MDHEN, CDR2 SYDVKM. V was shortened by 1 base and J by 9 bases, with 15 bases between the two germline ends. CDR3 amino acids: CASSLSGVAGKAFF. CDR3 DNA sequence: TGTGCCAGCAGTTTATCTGGGGTGGCAGGGAAAGCTTTCTTT. The whole variable domain, filled in from reference TRBV28 and TRBJ1-1, reads DVKVTQSSRYLVKRTGEKVFLECVQDMDHENMFWYRQDPGLGLRLIYFSYDVKMKEKGDIPEGYSVSREKKERFSLILESASTNQTSMYLCASSLSGVAGKAFFGQGTRLTVV.

The chain has TRBV28 and TRBJ2-7, with a tentative D call TRBD1 (6 bases). The CDR3 contains 11 residues. The germline gives CDR1 MDHEN, CDR2 SYDVKM. The V end lost 8 bases, the J end lost 4 bases, and 9 bases lay between the germline ends. In DNA form, the CDR3 reads TGTGCCAGCCGTGGACAGTACGAGCAGTACTTC. It codes for CASRGQYEQYF.

V is TRBV11-3 and J is TRBJ2-1; 7 bases line up with TRBD2. V was pared by 2 bases and J by 8 bases, with 18 bases of the junction left unmatched. This CDR3 comprises 18 residues. Per germline, CDR1 SGHNT and CDR2 YENEEA. CDR3 sequence reads: CASSLSLGVGGPVDEQFF. The CDR3 nucleotides read TGTGCCAGCAGCTTATCTCTCGGAGTGGGAGGGCCGGTCGATGAGCAGTTCTTC.

This rearrangement joins TRBV28 to TRBJ2-7; D is unresolved. This CDR3 region has 14 residues. Germline CDR1 MDHEN, CDR2 SYDVKM. Trimming pared 6 bases from V and 2 bases from J, leaving 14 bases between. The CDR3 spells CASSAWLLPYEQYF. CDR3 coding DNA: TGTGCCAGCAGCGCCTGGCTCCTGCCCTACGAGCAGTACTTC.

The chain couples TRBV5-8 to TRBJ2-1; 8 bases are shared with TRBD2. This CDR3 comprises 15 residues. V lost 0 bases, J lost 4 bases, and 3 bases stayed unmatched. Germline loops: CDR1 SGHTS, CDR2 YDEGEE. The CDR3 is CASSLGLASYNEQFF. The CDR3 bases are TGTGCCAGCAGCTTGGGACTAGCGAGTTACAATGAGCAGTTCTTC.

This chain uses TRBV6-6 with TRBJ2-7; perhaps D is TRBD1 or TRBD2 (6 bases each). Trimming took off 0 bases at V and 0 bases at J, with 12 bases between the two ends. CDR1 is MNHNY, CDR2 SVGAGI, per germline (reference sequence). The CDR3 runs 16 residues. Here the CDR3 reads CASSYSIADSSYEQYF. CDR3 DNA: TGTGCCAGCAGTTACTCGATAGCGGACAGCTCCTACGAGCAGTACTTC.

This clone has a handful of counts. The gene calls are TRBV19 and TRBJ1-3; 8 positions match TRBD1. The V gene's germline CDR1 is LNHDA and CDR2 SQIVND (reference sequence). Trimming removed 7 bases from V and 1 base from J; junction bases left unmatched: 9. The CDR3 contains 16 residues. This CDR3 is CASTWTGPRSGNTIYF. DNA for the CDR3: TGTGCCAGTACCTGGACAGGGCCCCGGTCTGGAAACACCATATATTTT.

V gene TRBV14 combines with J gene TRBJ2-1, with D possibly TRBD2 on 5 matching bases. With 6 bases removed from V and 2 bases from J, the gap between germline ends came to 8 bases. Germline V CDR1 and CDR2: SGHDN, FVKESK. The CDR3 totals 13 residues. The chain's CDR3 is CASSEGTYNEQFF. CDR3 nucleotides: TGTGCCAGCAGTGAGGGAACCTACAATGAGCAGTTCTTC. The variable domain in full, with the rest retrieved from reference TRBV14 and TRBJ2-1, is EAGVTQFPSHSVIEKGQTVTLRCDPISGHDNLYWYRRVMGKEIKFLLHFVKESKQDESGMPNNRFLAERTGGTYSTLKVQPAELEDSGVYFCASSEGTYNEQFFGPGTRLTVL.

The CDR3 is CASSLLTGGQEQYF. DNA of the CDR3: TGTGCCAGCAGCTTATTGACGGGGGGTCAAGAGCAGTACTTC. The V call is TRBV11-3, the J call TRBJ2-7; TRBD2 agrees at 7 bases. The CDR3 loop spans 14 amino acids. V lost 2 bases, J lost 7 bases, and 8 bases stayed unmatched. The germline V gene has CDR1 SGHNT and CDR2 YENEEA.

To note about this clone: Other DNA sequences within the sample encode an identical CDR3. The J gene is TRBJ2-6, the V gene TRBV28; D not certain. Germline loops: CDR1 MDHEN, CDR2 SYDVKM. V gave up 5 bases and J gave up 2 bases, with 7 bases separating them. The CDR3 has 14 amino acids. CDR3 coding DNA: TGTGCCAGCAGTCGCCTCCCTGGGGCCAACGTCCTGACTTTC. Translating gives CASSRLPGANVLTF.

The gene calls are TRBV11-3 and TRBJ2-7; 7 bases agree with TRBD2. J was trimmed by 4 bases and V by 5 bases; bases with no gene match: 20. This CDR3 spans 18 amino acids. CDR1 is SGHNT and CDR2 is YENEEA in the germline V gene. The CDR3 DNA reads as TGTGCCAGCAGCCCCCTCCCGTTTAAGCGGGGCTCCTCTTACGAGCAGTACTTC. This translates into CASSPLPFKRGSSYEQYF.

On this clone: One base away lies a much larger clone, so this may be a sequencing read error. The sample has other DNA sequences that encode this CDR3 too. The rearrangement links TRBV11-2 to TRBJ2-1; 10 bases are shared with TRBD2. CDR3 length: 16 residues. Germline V gene data show CDR1 as SGHAT and CDR2 as FQNNGV. After removal of 4 bases from V and 0 bases from J, the junction contained 3 bases not matched to a gene. CDR3 sequence: CASSSSSGSSYNEQFF. In DNA form, the CDR3 reads TGTGCCAGCAGCTCTTCTAGCGGGAGCTCCTACAATGAGCAGTTCTTC. Together with reference TRBV11-2 and TRBJ2-1, the CDR3 gives the full variable domain: EAGVAQSPRYKIIEKRQSVAFWCNPISGHATLYWYQQILGQGPKLLIQFQNNGVVDDSQLPKDRFSAERLKGVDSTLKIQPAKLEDSAVYLCASSSSSGSSYNEQFFGPGTRLTVL.

The chain has TRBV1 and TRBJ1-3; the table calls TRBD1, which could not be checked here. TRBV1 is deemed a pseudogene. This CDR3 is built from 20 residues. This CDR3 is CTSSLPPGQGNFHSGNTIYF. The DNA of the CDR3 is TGCACCAGCAGCCTTCCTCCGGGACAGGGGAATTTTCACTCTGGAAACACCATATATTTT.

V and J are TRBV2 and TRBJ1-5; 8 bases are shared with TRBD1. Unmatched junction bases numbered 4, after V lost 7 bases and J lost 2 bases. The CDR3 runs 14 residues. CDR1 is SNHLY, CDR2 FYNNEI, per germline. CDR3 amino acids: CASTLQGGNQPQHF. The DNA for the CDR3 is TGTGCCAGCACTCTACAGGGGGGCAATCAGCCCCAGCATTTT.

The chain is built from TRBV2 and TRBJ2-6; the match to TRBD1 covers 9 bases. V was pared by 5 bases and J by 3 bases, with 2 bases of the junction left unmatched. Germline lookup yields CDR1 SNHLY and CDR2 FYNNEI. The CDR3 is 15 amino acids. DNA of the CDR3: TGTGCCAGCAGTAGACAGGGGGTTGGGGCCAACGTCCTGACTTTC. Translating gives CASSRQGVGANVLTF.

Worth noting for this clone: The identical CDR3 is also encoded by other nucleotide sequences in the sample. This chain links TRBV4-2 with TRBJ1-2, with a weak D call TRBD1 (6 bases). The CDR3 is made up of 15 amino acids. V was clipped by 1 base and J by 0 bases, with 9 bases between them. CDR1 and CDR2 (germline): LGHNA, YNFKEQ. Written as DNA, the CDR3 is TGTGCCAGCAGCCAAGGGGGGGCAGCTAACTATGGCTACACCTTC. This codes for CASSQGGAANYGYTF.

On this clone itself: The junction does not match germline at one end; this may be a read error. The genes are TRBV18 and TRBJ2-2; a possible D gene is TRBD2 (6 bases). Germline V gives CDR1 KGHSH, CDR2 LQKENI. The CDR3 extends over 18 amino acids. The CDR3 region has the DNA TGTGCCAGCTTACGGTCGGGGGTGAGAGGGTCGAACCCCGGGGAGCTGTTTTTT. Translating gives CASLRSGVRGSNPGELFF.